This record looks at one TCR beta chain sequence and its context. The antigen is unknown. This entry is derived from a study of shared clonotypes between healthy human individuals. Overall study results and limits: Larger estimated richness was generally recorded for naive subsets relative to memory subsets. Some naive CD4 clonotypes, about 5.5%, turned up in common across four donors.

The J segment lost 5 bases and the V segment lost 3 bases, leaving 6 bases of the junction unmatched. From germline, CDR1 is SGHNT and CDR2 YYREEE (reference sequence). The CDR3 is 14 amino acids. Measured with immunoSEQ multiplex PCR; TCRdb has only the in-frame clones, and not every one. The data hold over a million clones, with 95% to 97% observed a single time. The origin of this receptor is a young man in good health. The sequenced material came from naive CD4+ T cells sorted from blood. The subset is: CD45RA+ positively selected. V is TRBV5-4 and J is TRBJ2-5; 8 bases fit TRBD1. The DNA for the CDR3 is TGTGCCAGCAGCTCTTGGACAGGGAGGGAGACCCAGTACTTC. It is translated as CASSSWTGRETQYF.